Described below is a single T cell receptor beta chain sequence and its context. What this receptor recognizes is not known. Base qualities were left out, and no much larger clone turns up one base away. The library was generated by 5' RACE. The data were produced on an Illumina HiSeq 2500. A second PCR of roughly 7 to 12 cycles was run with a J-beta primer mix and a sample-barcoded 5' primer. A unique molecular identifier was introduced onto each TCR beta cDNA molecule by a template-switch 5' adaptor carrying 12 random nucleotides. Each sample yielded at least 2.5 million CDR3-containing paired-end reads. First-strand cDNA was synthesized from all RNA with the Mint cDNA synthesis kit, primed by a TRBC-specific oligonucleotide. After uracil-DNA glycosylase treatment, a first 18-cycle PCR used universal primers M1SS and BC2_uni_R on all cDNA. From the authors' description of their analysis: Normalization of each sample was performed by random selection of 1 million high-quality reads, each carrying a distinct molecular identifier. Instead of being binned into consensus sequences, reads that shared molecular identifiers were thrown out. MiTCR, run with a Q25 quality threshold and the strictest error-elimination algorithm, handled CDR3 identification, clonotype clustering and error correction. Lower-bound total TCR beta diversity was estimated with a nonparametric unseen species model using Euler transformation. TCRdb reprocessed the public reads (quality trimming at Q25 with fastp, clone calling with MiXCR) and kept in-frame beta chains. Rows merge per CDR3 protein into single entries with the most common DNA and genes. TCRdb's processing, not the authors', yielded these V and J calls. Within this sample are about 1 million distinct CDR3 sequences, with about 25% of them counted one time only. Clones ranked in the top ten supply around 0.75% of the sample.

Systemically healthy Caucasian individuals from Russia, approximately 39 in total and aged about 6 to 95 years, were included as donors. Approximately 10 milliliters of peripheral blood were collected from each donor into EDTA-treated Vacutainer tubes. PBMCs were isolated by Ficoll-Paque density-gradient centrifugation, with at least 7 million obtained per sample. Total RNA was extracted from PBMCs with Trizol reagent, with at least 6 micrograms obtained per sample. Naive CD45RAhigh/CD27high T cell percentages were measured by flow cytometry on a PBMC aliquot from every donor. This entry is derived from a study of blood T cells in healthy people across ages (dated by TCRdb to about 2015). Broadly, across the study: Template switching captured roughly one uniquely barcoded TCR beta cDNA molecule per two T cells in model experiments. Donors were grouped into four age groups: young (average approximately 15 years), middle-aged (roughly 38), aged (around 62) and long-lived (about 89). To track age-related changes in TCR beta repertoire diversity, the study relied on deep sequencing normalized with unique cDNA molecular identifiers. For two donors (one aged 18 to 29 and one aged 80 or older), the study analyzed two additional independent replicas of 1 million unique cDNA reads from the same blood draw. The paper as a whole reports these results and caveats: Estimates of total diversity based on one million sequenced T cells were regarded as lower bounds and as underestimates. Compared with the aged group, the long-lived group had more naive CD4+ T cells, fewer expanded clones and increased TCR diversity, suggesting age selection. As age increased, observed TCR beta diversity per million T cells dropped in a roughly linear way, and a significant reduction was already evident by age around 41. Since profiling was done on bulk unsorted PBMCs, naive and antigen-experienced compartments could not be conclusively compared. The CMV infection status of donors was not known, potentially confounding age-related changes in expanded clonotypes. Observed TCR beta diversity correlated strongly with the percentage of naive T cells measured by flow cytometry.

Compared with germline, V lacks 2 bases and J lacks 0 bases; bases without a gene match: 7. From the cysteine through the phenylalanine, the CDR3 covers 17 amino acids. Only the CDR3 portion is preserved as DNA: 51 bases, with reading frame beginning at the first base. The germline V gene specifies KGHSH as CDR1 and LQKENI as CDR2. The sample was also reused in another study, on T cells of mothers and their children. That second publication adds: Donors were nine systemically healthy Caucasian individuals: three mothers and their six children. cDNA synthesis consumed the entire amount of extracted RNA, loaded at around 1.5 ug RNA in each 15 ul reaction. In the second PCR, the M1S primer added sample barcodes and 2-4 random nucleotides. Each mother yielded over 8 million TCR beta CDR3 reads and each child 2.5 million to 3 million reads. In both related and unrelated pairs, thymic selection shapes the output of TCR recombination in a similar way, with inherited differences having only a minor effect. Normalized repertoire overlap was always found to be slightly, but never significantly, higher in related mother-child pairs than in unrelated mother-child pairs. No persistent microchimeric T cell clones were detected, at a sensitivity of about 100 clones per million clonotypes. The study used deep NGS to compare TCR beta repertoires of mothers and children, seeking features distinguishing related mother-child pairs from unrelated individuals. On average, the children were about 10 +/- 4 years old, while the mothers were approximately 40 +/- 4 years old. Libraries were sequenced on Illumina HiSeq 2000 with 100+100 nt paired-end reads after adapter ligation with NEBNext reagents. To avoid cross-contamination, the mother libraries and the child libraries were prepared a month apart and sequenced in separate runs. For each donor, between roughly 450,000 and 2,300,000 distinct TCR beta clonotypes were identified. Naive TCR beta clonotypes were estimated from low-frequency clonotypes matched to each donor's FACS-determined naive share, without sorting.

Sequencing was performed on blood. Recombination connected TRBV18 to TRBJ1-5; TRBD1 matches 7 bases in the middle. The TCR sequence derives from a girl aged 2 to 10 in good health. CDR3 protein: CASSPDTGQYSNQPQHF. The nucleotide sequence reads TGTGCCAGCTCACCAGACACGGGACAGTATAGCAATCAGCCCCAGCATTTT.